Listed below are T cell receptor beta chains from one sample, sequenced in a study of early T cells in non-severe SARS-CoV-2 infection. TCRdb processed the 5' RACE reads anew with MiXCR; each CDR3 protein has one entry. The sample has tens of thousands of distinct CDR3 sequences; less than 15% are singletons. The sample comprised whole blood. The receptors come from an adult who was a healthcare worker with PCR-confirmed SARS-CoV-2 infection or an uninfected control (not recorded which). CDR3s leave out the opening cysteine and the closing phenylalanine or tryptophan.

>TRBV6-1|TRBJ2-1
ASSHSGVRGNEQF
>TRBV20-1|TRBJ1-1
SARDPAWEGEAF
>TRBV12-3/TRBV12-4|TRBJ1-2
ASSLPGQVDGYT
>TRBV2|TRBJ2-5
ASTQTRVGETQY
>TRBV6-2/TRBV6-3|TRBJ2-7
ASSYRPGGPPHEQY
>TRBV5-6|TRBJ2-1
ASSSRTSGRAAGYNEQF
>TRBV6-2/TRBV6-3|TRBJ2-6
ASSYSEDGANVLT
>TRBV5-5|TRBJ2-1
ASSLGPSSYNEQF
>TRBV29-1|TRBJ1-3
SVTVGQAGNTIY
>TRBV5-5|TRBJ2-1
ASSLLRGFSSYNEQF
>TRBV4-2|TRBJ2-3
ASSRDSLAGGTDTQY
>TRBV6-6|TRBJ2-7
ASSAQAELLYEQY
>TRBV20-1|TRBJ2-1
SARALGPGDEQF